This TCR beta chain was recorded in a study of OX40 agonist ivuxolimab in advanced cancers. Study summary: Patients received intravenous ivuxolimab every 2 weeks at 0.01 to 10 mg/kg. Prior checkpoint blockade (anti-PD-1, anti-PD-L1 or anti-CTLA-4) was permitted; 35% to 50% had it.

Patients with autoimmune history or systemic immunosuppression were excluded. V was clipped by 5 bases and J by 3 bases, with 10 bases between them. CDR3 length: 13 amino acids. Germline V gene lookup returns CDR1 SNHLY and CDR2 FYNNEI. Assay: immunoSEQ multiplex PCR; the TCRdb copy retains only in-frame clones and omits some. The table includes 50,000 or so clones, around 84% detected once. This specimen was CD4+ or CD8+ T cells sorted from blood, taken in a trial of the OX40 agonist ivuxolimab. The rearrangement uses TRBV2 and TRBJ1-1; no definite D call. This receptor was obtained from an adult with an advanced solid tumor such as melanoma, head and neck, liver or kidney cancer. This CDR3 reads CASSSRRDTEAFF. CDR3 in DNA: TGTGCCAGCAGTTCTCGTCGGGACACTGAAGCTTTCTTT. The variable domain in full, completed from reference TRBV2 and TRBJ1-1, reads EPEVTQTPSHQVTQMGQEVILRCVPISNHLYFYWYRQILGQKVEFLVSFYNNEISEKSEIFDDQFSVERPDGSNFTLKIRSTKLEDSAMYFCASSSRRDTEAFFGQGTRLTVV.